The table lists the clone carrying this TCR beta chain with many counts. In germline, CDR1 is SGHTA, CDR2 FQGTGA. The CDR3 has 13 amino acids. The trim removed 5 bases at V and 5 bases at J, leaving 5 bases unmatched. From the 5' RACE reads, TCRdb called clonotypes with MiXCR, one entry per CDR3 protein. Of about 20,000 distinct CDR3 sequences in the sample, around 6% were seen once. The data were taken from a study of early T cells in non-severe SARS-CoV-2 infection. The gene calls are TRBV7-3 and TRBJ2-5, with TRBD1 identical over 7 bases. The source material was whole blood, sampled at baseline. The sequence was obtained from an adult who was a healthcare worker with PCR-confirmed SARS-CoV-2 infection or an uninfected control (not recorded which). The CDR3 loop is CASSPTGMETQYF. In nucleotides, the CDR3 is TGTGCCAGCAGCCCGACAGGGATGGAGACCCAGTACTTC.